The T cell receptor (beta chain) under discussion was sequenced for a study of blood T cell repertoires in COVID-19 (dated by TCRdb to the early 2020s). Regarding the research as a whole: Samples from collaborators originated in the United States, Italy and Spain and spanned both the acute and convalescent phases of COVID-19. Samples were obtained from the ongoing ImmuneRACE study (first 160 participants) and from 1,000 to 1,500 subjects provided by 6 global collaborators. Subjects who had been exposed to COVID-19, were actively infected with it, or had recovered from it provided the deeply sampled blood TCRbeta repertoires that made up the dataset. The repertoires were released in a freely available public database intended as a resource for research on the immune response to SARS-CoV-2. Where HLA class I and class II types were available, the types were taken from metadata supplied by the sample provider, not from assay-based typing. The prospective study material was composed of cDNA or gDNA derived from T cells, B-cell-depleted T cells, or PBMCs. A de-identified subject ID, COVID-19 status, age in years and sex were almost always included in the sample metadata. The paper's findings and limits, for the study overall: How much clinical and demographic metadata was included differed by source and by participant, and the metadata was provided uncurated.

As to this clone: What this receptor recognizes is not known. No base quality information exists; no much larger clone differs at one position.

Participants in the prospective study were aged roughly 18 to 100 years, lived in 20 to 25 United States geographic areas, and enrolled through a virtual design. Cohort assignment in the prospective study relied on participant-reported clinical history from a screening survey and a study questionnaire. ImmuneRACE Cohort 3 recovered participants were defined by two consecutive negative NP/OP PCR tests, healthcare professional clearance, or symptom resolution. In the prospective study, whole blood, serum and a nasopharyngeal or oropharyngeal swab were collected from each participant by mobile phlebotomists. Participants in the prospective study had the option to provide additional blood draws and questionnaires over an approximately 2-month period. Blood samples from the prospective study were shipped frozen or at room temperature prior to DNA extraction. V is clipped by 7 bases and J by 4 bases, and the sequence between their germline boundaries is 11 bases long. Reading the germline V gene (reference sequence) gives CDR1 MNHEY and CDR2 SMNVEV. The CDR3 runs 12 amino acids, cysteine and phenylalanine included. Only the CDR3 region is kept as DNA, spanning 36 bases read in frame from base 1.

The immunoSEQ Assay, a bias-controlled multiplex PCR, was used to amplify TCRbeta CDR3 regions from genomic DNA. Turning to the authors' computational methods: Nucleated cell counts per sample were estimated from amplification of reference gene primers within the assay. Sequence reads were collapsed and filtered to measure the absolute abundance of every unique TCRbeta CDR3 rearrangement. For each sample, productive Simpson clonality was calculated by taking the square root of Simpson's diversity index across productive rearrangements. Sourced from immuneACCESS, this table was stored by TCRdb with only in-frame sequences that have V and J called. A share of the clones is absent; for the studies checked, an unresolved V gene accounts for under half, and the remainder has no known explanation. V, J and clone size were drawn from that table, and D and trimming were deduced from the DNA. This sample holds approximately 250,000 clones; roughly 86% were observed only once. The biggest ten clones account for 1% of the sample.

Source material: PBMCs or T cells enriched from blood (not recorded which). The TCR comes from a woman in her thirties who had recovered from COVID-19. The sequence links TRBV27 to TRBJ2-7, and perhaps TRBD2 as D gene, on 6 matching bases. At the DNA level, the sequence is TGTGCCAGCATCGGAGGGCCTTACGAGCAGTACTTC. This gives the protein CASIGGPYEQYF.